Below, 8 T cell receptor beta chains from the same sample are listed, as sequenced in a study of OX40 agonist ivuxolimab in advanced cancers. Only in-frame clones appear in the TCRdb table, and some are missing; sequencing was by immunoSEQ multiplex PCR. The repertoire has 25,000 to 35,000 clones, 88% of them found once; the top ten carry 38%. The starting material was CD4+ or CD8+ T cells sorted from blood, obtained in a trial of the OX40 agonist ivuxolimab. The receptors were sampled from an adult with an advanced solid tumor such as melanoma, head and neck, liver or kidney cancer.

This sequence joins TRBV10-1 and TRBJ2-7; 9 bases are shared with TRBD1. V dropped 2 bases and J dropped 5; count of bases not matched to a gene: 13. Looked up from germline, CDR1 is WNHNN and CDR2 is SYGVQD (reference sequence). The length of the CDR3 is 17 residues. The CDR3 region is CASSERLPGQGNHEQYF. The CDR3, as DNA: TGCGCCAGCAGTGAGCGCCTCCCGGGACAGGGAAACCACGAGCAGTACTTC.

This clone has a handful of counts. The chain employs TRBV18 and TRBJ1-2, with D perhaps TRBD1 (5 bases). CDR3 size: 15 residues. V dropped 0 bases and J dropped 3 bases, with 11 bases sitting between them. Germline-derived CDR1 and CDR2 are KGHSH and LQKENI. CDR3: CASSPPGEWDYGYTF. The DNA for the CDR3 is TGTGCCAGCTCACCACCAGGGGAATGGGACTATGGCTACACCTTC. The full variable domain, with the rest looked up from reference TRBV18 and TRBJ1-2, is NAGVMQNPRHLVRRRGQEARLRCSPMKGHSHVYWYRQLPEEGLKFMVYLQKENIIDESGMPKERFSAEFPKEGPSILRIQQVVRGDSAAYFCASSPPGEWDYGYTFGSGTRLTVV.

The rearrangement uses TRBV28 and TRBJ2-7; D not certain. Germline CDR1 MDHEN, CDR2 SYDVKM. CDR3 size: 12 residues. The V gene lost 5 bases and the J gene lost 4 bases, with 9 bases spanning the gap. The CDR3 DNA sequence: TGTGCCAGCAGTGCCCACGGGTACGAGCAGTACTTC. As protein: CASSAHGYEQYF. The full variable domain, completed using reference TRBV28 and TRBJ2-7, is DVKVTQSSRYLVKRTGEKVFLECVQDMDHENMFWYRQDPGLGLRLIYFSYDVKMKEKGDIPEGYSVSREKKERFSLILESASTNQTSMYLCASSAHGYEQYFGPGTRLTVT.

V and J are TRBV7-2 and TRBJ2-7; maybe TRBD2 (5 bases). V lost 5 bases and J 6 bases, leaving 14 bases between the germline ends. The germline CDR1 and CDR2 sequences are SGHTA and FQGNSA. There are 13 residues in the CDR3. CDR3 in amino acids: CASSTPLVSEQYF. The CDR3 nucleotides are TGTGCCAGCAGCACACCACTAGTCTCCGAGCAGTACTTC.

The J gene is TRBJ2-5, the V gene TRBV4-2, with TRBD1 matching 9 bases. The end of the DNA aligns better with TRBJ2-7, so the J call may be wrong. This CDR3 is 18 amino acids long. CDR1 LGHNA and CDR2 YNFKEQ come from the germline V gene. CDR3 loop: CASSQDQGSGTGSYEQYF. DNA of the CDR3: TGTGCCAGCAGCCAAGATCAGGGGTCCGGGACAGGGTCCTACGAGCAGTACTTC.

A few counts support this clone. The V gene is TRBV11-3, the J gene TRBJ2-7; D unresolved. Trimming took 4 bases from V and 6 from J, leaving 7 bases between them. This CDR3 has 11 residues. The germline V gene has CDR1 SGHNT and CDR2 YENEEA. As DNA, the CDR3 is TGTGCCAGCAGCTCACGCGGCGAGCAGTACTTC. Its protein product is CASSSRGEQYF.

This clone came up a few times. The V call is TRBV29-1, the J call TRBJ2-7; maybe TRBD2 (5 bases). The CDR3 runs to 15 residues. The germline V gene encodes CDR1 SQVTM and CDR2 ANQGSEA. Trimming pared 1 base from V and 7 bases from J, leaving 20 bases between. For the CDR3, the DNA is TGCAGCGTTGAAGTATATGGTACTAGGGTCCGTGAGCAGTACTTC. It specifies CSVEVYGTRVREQYF.

The rearrangement uses TRBV28 and TRBJ1-1, with no clear D. CDR1 and CDR2 from the germline V gene are MDHEN and SYDVKM. V lost 5 bases, J lost 1 base, and 11 bases lay in between. The CDR3 length is 14 residues. DNA of the CDR3: TGTGCCAGCAGTGAGAGGGCAGGGAACACTGAAGCTTTCTTT. Encoded protein: CASSERAGNTEAFF.